These 11 T cell receptor beta chains were all obtained from the same sample, sequenced in a study of Tregs in tolerant kidney transplant recipients. TCRdb keeps only in-frame clones here, not all; method: immunoSEQ multiplex PCR. The table includes 90,000 to 150,000 clones, about 90% detected once. The sequenced sample consisted of CD4+ T cells from blood. All receptors come from a human donor in good health.

As DNA, the CDR3 is TGCGCCAGCAGCTTGGACAACACAGATACGCAGTATTTT. Residues: CASSLDNTDTQYF. The rearrangement joins TRBV5-1 to TRBJ2-3; unclear D gene. Germline CDR1 SGHRS, CDR2 YFSETQ. The CDR3 has 13 amino acids. Trimming removed 0 bases from V and 2 bases from J, with 4 bases in between.

The rearrangement joins TRBV2 to TRBJ1-1; 7 bases are shared with TRBD1. CDR3 length: 13 amino acids. Germline V CDR1 and CDR2: SNHLY, FYNNEI. The junction had 4 bases not matched to a gene; V was cut back by 8 bases and J by 1 base. CDR3 in amino acids: CASLGQPNTEAFF. CDR3 DNA sequence: TGTGCCAGCCTGGGACAGCCGAACACTGAAGCTTTCTTT. The whole variable domain, filled in from reference TRBV2 and TRBJ1-1, reads EPEVTQTPSHQVTQMGQEVILRCVPISNHLYFYWYRQILGQKVEFLVSFYNNEISEKSEIFDDQFSVERPDGSNFTLKIRSTKLEDSAMYFCASLGQPNTEAFFGQGTRLTVV.

V usage is TRBV11-2 and J usage is TRBJ1-3, with a weak D call TRBD1 (5 bases). CDR1 and CDR2 from the germline V gene are SGHAT and FQNNGV. This CDR3 region has 17 residues. The V gene lost 3 bases and the J gene lost 0 bases, with 15 bases spanning the gap. CDR3 loop: CASSFSVGVNSGNTIYF. Written as DNA, the CDR3 is TGTGCCAGCAGCTTTAGTGTGGGGGTGAACTCTGGAAACACCATATATTTT.

With respect to this clone: Germline and junction disagree at one end, which may indicate a read error. The sample has other DNA sequences that encode this CDR3 too. This chain uses TRBV18 with TRBJ1-1, with D perhaps matching TRBD1 (5 bases). CDR3 length: 16 residues. The germline gives CDR1 KGHSH, CDR2 LQKENI. The CDR3 sequence is CASSPGTHSGDTEAFF. CDR3 DNA sequence: TGTGCCAGTTCACCCGGGACCCACAGCGGGGACACTGAAGCTTTCTTT.

This rearrangement joins TRBV11-2 to TRBJ1-1; no firm D call. Trimming removed 5 bases from V and 11 bases from J, with 9 bases in between. This CDR3 contains 10 residues. Germline loops: CDR1 SGHAT, CDR2 FQNNGV. CDR3 DNA sequence: TGTGCCAGCAGCGAGAGGACGGCTTTCTTT. Its protein is CASSERTAFF.

The gene calls are TRBV19 and TRBJ2-5; 10 bases align to TRBD2. The CDR3 loop spans 14 amino acids. With V trimmed by 6 bases and J by 5 bases, 6 bases remained unmatched. Germline lookup yields CDR1 LNHDA and CDR2 SQIVND (reference sequence). The CDR3 DNA is TGTGCCAGTAGACCTAGCGGGGGTAGGGAGACCCAGTACTTC. The encoded protein is CASRPSGGRETQYF.

The chain links TRBV6-5 to TRBJ1-2; D gene unclear. Trimming stripped 5 bases from V and 5 bases from J, with 15 bases between. Germline values: CDR1 MNHEY, CDR2 SVGAGI. This CDR3 spans 14 amino acids. In nucleotides, the CDR3 is TGTGCCAGCAGTCAAACCCGGACGGGATATGGCTACACCTTC. It encodes CASSQTRTGYGYTF.

The CDR3 nucleotides are TGTGCCATCAGTGAGGTTAGCGGGGGGTCCTACGAGCAGTACTTC. Translated: CAISEVSGGSYEQYF. The chain is built from TRBV10-3 and TRBJ2-7; the match to TRBD2 covers 10 bases. Germline V gives CDR1 ENHRY, CDR2 SYGVKD. Unmatched junction bases numbered 2, after V lost 2 bases and J lost 1 base. The CDR3 is 15 amino acids.

The chain links TRBV9 to TRBJ2-2; 10 bases fit TRBD1. V gave up 9 bases and J gave up 1 base; unmatched junction bases: 3. CDR3 size: 14 residues. The germline V gene has CDR1 SGDLS and CDR2 YYNGEE. This CDR3 is CATGQGLNTGELFF. As DNA, the CDR3 is TGTGCCACGGGACAGGGGTTGAACACCGGGGAGCTGTTTTTT. Full variable domain (missing parts from reference TRBV9 and TRBJ2-2): DSGVTQTPKHLITATGQRVTLRCSPRSGDLSVYWYQQSLDQGLQFLIQYYNGEERAKGNILERFSAQQFPDLHSELNLSSLELGDSALYFCATGQGLNTGELFFGEGSRLTVL.

This chain links TRBV11-1 with TRBJ2-2, with 9 bases identical to TRBD1. This CDR3 has 15 amino acids. Unmatched junction bases numbered 4, after V lost 4 bases and J lost 4 bases. Germline CDR1 reads SGHAT; CDR2 reads FQDESV (reference sequence). CDR3 amino acids: CASSSGQGFTGELFF. The CDR3 DNA reads TGTGCCAGCAGCTCGGGACAGGGTTTCACCGGGGAGCTGTTTTTT. Full variable domain (remainder filled in from reference TRBV11-1 and TRBJ2-2): EAEVAQSPRYKITEKSQAVAFWCDPISGHATLYWYRQILGQGPELLVQFQDESVVDDSQLPKDRFSAERLKGVDSTLKIQPAELGDSAMYLCASSSGQGFTGELFFGEGSRLTVL.

This clone has only a few counts. The V gene is TRBV29-1, the J gene TRBJ1-1; D gene uncertain. Germline V lookup: CDR1 SQVTM, CDR2 ANQGSEA. This CDR3 region has 12 residues. V was shortened by 2 bases and J by 1 base, with 5 bases between the two germline ends. The chain's CDR3 is CSVERQNTEAFF. The CDR3 DNA sequence: TGCAGCGTTGAACGCCAGAACACTGAAGCTTTCTTT.